This TCR beta chain was retrieved from a study of cytomegalovirus exposure and HLA in healthy donors. Germline V gene lookup returns CDR1 LNHNV and CDR2 YYDKDF (reference sequence). The CDR3 runs to 14 residues. V was shortened by 5 bases and J by 0 bases, with 8 bases between the two germline ends. It was with 60 Vbeta and 13 Jbeta primers that the PCR ran. Repertoires were generated with immunoSEQ multiplex PCR, while TCRdb's copy carries only in-frame clones and drops some. The repertoire consists of over 150,000 clones, with 84% occurring once and the leading ten covering approximately 1.2%. As regards this clone: Antigen specificity is unknown.

Study-level results: When presence/absence was analysed, sequencing depth was taken to be roughly uniform across donors. There were 150 to 200 TCR beta chains listed as cytomegalovirus-associated.

V usage is TRBV15 and J usage is TRBJ1-5; D gene unclear. The sequence was obtained from a girl aged 2 to 10 in good health and CMV-seropositive. Sequenced material: PBMCs. CDR3 region: CATSSTYSNQPQHF. The CDR3 nucleotides are TGTGCCACCAGCTCAACTTATAGCAATCAGCCCCAGCATTTT. Variable domain in full (rest from reference TRBV15 and TRBJ1-5): DAMVIQNPRYQVTQFGKPVTLSCSQTLNHNVMYWYQQKSSQAPKLLFHYYDKDFNNEADTPDNFQSRRPNTSFCFLDIRSPGLGDTAMYLCATSSTYSNQPQHFGDGTRLSIL.